The 6 T cell receptor beta chains in this list originate from one sample, sequenced in a study of shared clonotypes between healthy human individuals. Selected positively for CCR7 and CD45RO-negative, naive CD8 cells excluded terminally differentiated effector memory CD45RA+ cells. Here immunoSEQ multiplex PCR was the method, and the copy in TCRdb shows in-frame clones only, minus some. The sample shows around 2.1 million clones, 85% to 95% of them seen only once. Sequencing was carried out using naive CD8+ T cells from PBMCs. The receptors stem from a man aged 18 to 35 in good health. Some clones in this sample may be carry-over from other donors' samples.

The genes are TRBV5-4 and TRBJ2-7; D may be TRBD1 (6 bases). The CDR3 is 16 residues long. Germline CDR1 and CDR2: SGHNT and YYREEE (reference sequence). V was trimmed by 4 bases and J by 6 bases, leaving 23 bases between them. The chain's CDR3 is CASSDHPDSEGREQYF. As DNA, the CDR3 is TGTGCCAGCAGCGATCATCCGGACAGCGAGGGACGCGAGCAGTACTTC.

There are a few counts of this clone. The chain has TRBV19 and TRBJ2-1; the D call may be TRBD1 or TRBD2 (5 bases each). V dropped 7 bases and J dropped 15 bases, with 19 bases sitting between them. CDR3 length: 12 residues. Germline V gene sequence: CDR1 LNHDA, CDR2 SQIVND (reference sequence). The CDR3 bases are TGTGCCAGTACCGATGGGGGTGGGCAAGCGTTCTTC. This gives the protein CASTDGGGQAFF.

The chain links TRBV27 to TRBJ2-3, with D uncertain. Germline assignment: CDR1 MNHEY and CDR2 SMNVEV (reference sequence). The CDR3 covers 16 residues. V lost 0 bases, J lost 2 bases, and 12 bases lay in between. The CDR3 here is CASSLSFGPYTDTQYF. Here the CDR3 DNA reads TGTGCCAGCAGTTTATCATTCGGACCATACACAGATACGCAGTATTTT.

V and J are TRBV5-1 and TRBJ2-2, with D maybe TRBD1 (6 bases). The V gene lost 4 bases and the J gene lost 0 bases, with 10 bases spanning the gap. The CDR3 runs 15 residues. Germline V gene data show CDR1 as SGHRS and CDR2 as YFSETQ. The CDR3 is CASSVDRSNTGELFF. The CDR3 nucleotides are TGCGCCAGCAGCGTCGACAGGTCGAACACCGGGGAGCTGTTTTTT. The entire variable domain, with the rest obtained from reference TRBV5-1 and TRBJ2-2, is as follows: KAGVTQTPRYLIKTRGQQVTLSCSPISGHRSVSWYQQTPGQGLQFLFEYFSETQRNKGNFPGRFSGRQFSNSRSEMNVSTLELGDSALYLCASSVDRSNTGELFFGEGSRLTVL.

V usage is TRBV6-5 and J usage is TRBJ2-7; unclear D gene. The V end was cut by 5 bases, the J end by 2 bases, with 13 bases between. Per the germline V gene, CDR1 is MNHEY and CDR2 is SVGAGI. This CDR3 contains 14 residues. The CDR3 DNA reads TGTGCCAGCAGTCTTAAAGGGCCTCCCTACGAGCAGTACTTC. Protein sequence: CASSLKGPPYEQYF.

This chain uses TRBV9 with TRBJ2-7; 8 positions agree with TRBD2. This CDR3 contains 16 residues. Germline V CDR1 and CDR2: SGDLS, YYNGEE. V dropped 4 bases and J dropped 4; count of bases not matched to a gene: 13. CDR3 amino acids: CASSPLGERETYEQYF. CDR3 DNA sequence: TGTGCCAGCAGCCCCCTCGGGGAGCGGGAGACGTACGAGCAGTACTTC.